The 8 T cell receptor beta chains below all came from one sample that was sequenced in a study of resident and recirculating memory T cells in vitiligo. Measured with immunoSEQ multiplex PCR; TCRdb has only the in-frame clones, and not every one. The sample has tens of thousands of clones; more than 85% are singletons. The sequenced material came from blood. These receptors originate from a male donor with vitiligo.

The chain links TRBV4-2 to TRBJ1-2; 7 positions match TRBD1. J gave up 7 bases and V 1 base, and 0 bases lay outside the gene matches. Germline CDR1 is LGHNA and CDR2 is YNFKEQ. This CDR3 is built from 12 residues. The CDR3 region is CASSQGQGGYTF. The CDR3 coding sequence is TGTGCCAGCAGCCAAGGACAGGGTGGCTACACCTTC.

The chain couples TRBV2 to TRBJ1-1; possibly TRBD1 for D (5 bases). V lost 7 bases and J lost 4, with 13 bases in between. Germline V gene sequence: CDR1 SNHLY, CDR2 FYNNEI. This CDR3 is 13 amino acids long. For the CDR3, the DNA is TGTGCCAGCAAGGAGGGCGGGGGCACTGAAGCTTTCTTT. It translates to CASKEGGGTEAFF.

This sequence joins TRBV18 and TRBJ1-1, with D uncertain. Trimming shortened V by 3 bases and J by 7 bases, and 27 bases separated the two germline ends. Germline lookup yields CDR1 KGHSH and CDR2 LQKENI. The CDR3 spans 18 residues. The DNA for the CDR3 is TGTGCCAGCTCACCCCAAGACGTAGGCGCGGATAAATCGGGTGAAGCTTTCTTT. This gives the protein CASSPQDVGADKSGEAFF.

This chain joins TRBV10-3 and TRBJ2-7; 9 positions agree with TRBD2. Unmatched junction bases numbered 8, after V lost 4 bases and J lost 7 bases. The germline CDR1 and CDR2 sequences are ENHRY and SYGVKD. CDR3 length: 14 amino acids. This chain's CDR3 is CAISGVRAGGEQYF. CDR3 DNA sequence: TGTGCCATCAGTGGGGTCCGGGCGGGGGGGGAGCAGTACTTC.

The rearrangement links TRBV10-2 to TRBJ1-1; 7 bases fit TRBD1. The germline V gene has CDR1 WSHSY and CDR2 SAAADI. The CDR3 loop spans 14 amino acids. The trim removed 6 bases at V and 2 bases at J, leaving 6 bases unmatched. The CDR3 coding sequence is TGCGCCAGCAGACTCCGGGACAGAAACACTGAAGCTTTCTTT. Protein sequence: CASRLRDRNTEAFF.

The V gene is TRBV6-5, the J gene TRBJ2-1; a weak D match, TRBD1 (6 bases). This CDR3 is built from 16 residues. Germline V CDR1 and CDR2: MNHEY, SVGAGI. V was trimmed by 3 bases and J by 0 bases, leaving 12 bases between them. The CDR3 DNA sequence: TGTGCCAGCAGTTATCAGGGGATGGCCTCCTACAATGAGCAGTTCTTC. This codes for CASSYQGMASYNEQFF.

The table lists this clone with a count of one. The J gene is TRBJ2-2, the V gene TRBV11-2; 8 positions match TRBD1. This CDR3 region has 16 residues. In germline, CDR1 is SGHAT, CDR2 FQNNGV. V gave up 4 bases and J gave up 0 bases; unmatched junction bases: 4. The DNA for the CDR3 is TGTGCCAGCAGCTCGTGGACAGGGTCGAACACCGGGGAGCTGTTTTTT. As protein: CASSSWTGSNTGELFF.

The V and J genes are TRBV9 and TRBJ2-3, with D unresolved. CDR3 length: 15 residues. With 0 bases removed from V and 1 base from J, the gap between germline ends came to 9 bases. Germline values: CDR1 SGDLS, CDR2 YYNGEE. CDR3 DNA sequence: TGTGCCAGCAGCGTAGAAGGAGCAGGCACAGATACGCAGTATTTT. It translates to CASSVEGAGTDTQYF.